This TCR beta chain originates from a study of T cells in Graves' hyperthyroidism and ophthalmopathy. The sample holds many counts of this clonotype. Its antigen is still unknown. Diagnostic assessment was based on clinical symptoms, serum thyroxine and TRAb, thyroid ultrasound and orbital computed tomography. This sample holds PBMCs from under 11 ml fresh peripheral blood. Study-wide findings and caveats: Most thyroid clonotypes that were expanded above 0.001 also turned up in blood.

The V end lost 0 bases, the J end lost 8 bases, and 7 bases lay between the germline ends. This CDR3 region has 11 residues. Germline V gene data show CDR1 as GTSNPN and CDR2 as SVGIG (reference sequence). Researchers took RNA transcripts and amplified the TCR beta CDR3 regions from them. First-round RT-PCR of the TCR CDR3 relied on the HTBI primer set. TCRdb fed the multiplex PCR reads into MiXCR, producing one record per CDR3 protein. The sample consists of about 280,000 distinct CDR3 sequences, 25% to 30% of them appearing once. The chain employs TRBV30 and TRBJ1-2; TRBD1 is a possible D gene (5 bases). The source of this sequence is a man aged 40-49 years with Graves' hyperthyroidism that later progressed to Graves' ophthalmopathy. The sample comprised blood. The CDR3 DNA is TGTGCCTGGAGTGTACGGGGCGGCTACACCTTC. Protein product: CAWSVRGGYTF.